The rows below give T cell receptor beta chains drawn from one sample of a study of T cell repertoires in cytomegalovirus infection. Antigens of these TCRs are unknown. MiXCR was run by TCRdb on the reads, yielding one entry per CDR3 protein. The data show nearly 700,000 distinct CDR3 sequences, roughly 33% seen once. Sequencing used cultured PBMCs, obtained from culture after CMV antigen stimulation. The receptors stem from a human donor in good health (CMV status not recorded). Some clones in this sample may be carry-over from other donors' samples. Both conserved end residues are part of each CDR3. A D gene is named only where the DNA matches it firmly. Part of the rows lack a size; the others show once, few, many or a class for expanded clones.

v_gene,abundance,d_gene,j_gene,CDR3nt,CDR3aa
TRBV2,.,TRBD2,TRBJ2-3,TGTGCCAGCAATCCGGGACTAGGCGCAGATACGCAGTATTTT,CASNPGLGADTQYF
TRBV18,.,TRBD1,TRBJ1-5,TGTGCCAGCTCGCCAGGACAGGGGGGCCTGTCCCAGCATTTT,CASSPGQGGLSQHF
TRBV7-9,.,.,TRBJ2-3,TGTGCCAGCAGCGCATGGGGGTCGGAAGGAGATACGCAGTATTTT,CASSAWGSEGDTQYF
TRBV2,.,.,TRBJ1-5,TGTGCCAGCAGTGTACAGGTAAATCAGCCCCAGCATTTT,CASSVQVNQPQHF
TRBV20-1,few,.,TRBJ2-3,TGCAGTGCTAGGGATGACAGTTCCGGGACAGATACGCAGTATTTT,CSARDDSSGTDTQYF
TRBV12-3/TRBV12-4,.,.,TRBJ2-3,TGTGCCAGCCGTTTTGTATCGACCGCCCCTACAGATACGCAGTATTTT,CASRFVSTAPTDTQYF
TRBV7-9,few,TRBD2,TRBJ2-5,TGTGCCAGCAGCTTAGCAGGACTAGCGGAGACCCAGTACTTC,CASSLAGLAETQYF
TRBV27,.,.,TRBJ2-7,TGTGCCAGCAGTTTAACCCGGACTCTTAGCTCCTACGAGCAGTACTTC,CASSLTRTLSSYEQYF
TRBV7-8,many,.,TRBJ1-5,TGTGCCAGCAGCTTAGCCCGGCTAGGGAATCAGCCCCAGCATTTT,CASSLARLGNQPQHF
TRBV6-2/TRBV6-3,few,.,TRBJ2-2,TGTGCCAGCAGTTATACGCCCGGACAAGCGAACACCGGGGAGCTGTTTTTT,CASSYTPGQANTGELFF
TRBV5-6,.,.,TRBJ2-3,TGTGCCAGCAGCTTGGTTCGCTCTAGGGGAACAGATACGCAGTATTTT,CASSLVRSRGTDTQYF
TRBV6-8,.,.,TRBJ1-2,TGTGCCAGCAGTTACAGCGGGTCCACGGGAGGCTACACCTTC,CASSYSGSTGGYTF
TRBV28,few,.,TRBJ1-3,TGTGCCAGCGGCATATGGAGCTCTGGAAACACCATATATTTT,CASGIWSSGNTIYF
TRBV12-3/TRBV12-4,few,.,TRBJ1-1,TGTGCCAGCAGGATACGGTTGGGCACTGAAGCTTTCTTT,CASRIRLGTEAFF
TRBV4-2,.,.,TRBJ2-7,TGTGCCAGCAGCCAAGATAATGGTGAGCAGTACTTC,CASSQDNGEQYF
TRBV7-6,many,.,TRBJ2-7,TGTGCCAGCAGCTCACAGGGAGAGCAGTACTTC,CASSSQGEQYF
TRBV20-1,.,TRBD2,TRBJ2-5,TGCAGTGCTTTAGGACTAGCCGTTCAAGAGACCCAGTACTTC,CSALGLAVQETQYF
TRBV4-2,.,.,TRBJ2-2,TGTGCCAGCAGCCAAGATCGGCACACCGGGGAGCTGTTTTTT,CASSQDRHTGELFF
TRBV7-2,many,.,TRBJ1-3,TGTGCCAGCAGCTTAGCGAGGGGGGCCTCTGGAAACACCATATATTTT,CASSLARGASGNTIYF
TRBV20-1,.,TRBD2,TRBJ2-5,TGCAGTGCAGGGCGGGCGGGAGGGGAGACCCAGTACTTC,CSAGRAGGETQYF
TRBV20-1,.,.,TRBJ1-6,TGCAGTGCTAGAGATTGGAACACCGAACCCCTCCACTTT,CSARDWNTEPLHF
TRBV6-6,few,TRBD1,TRBJ2-7,TGTGCCAGCATGGTGGACAGGGGTTTCTACGAGCAGTACTTC,CASMVDRGFYEQYF
TRBV9,.,TRBD2,TRBJ2-1,TGTGCCAGCAGCCCATTAGCGGGAGTTCTCTCTAATGAGCAGTTCTTC,CASSPLAGVLSNEQFF
TRBV30,.,TRBD1,TRBJ1-2,TGTGCCTGGAGTGCAGAGGACAGGGGGGACTATGGCTACACCTTC,CAWSAEDRGDYGYTF
TRBV7-6,few,.,TRBJ1-5,TGTGCCAGCAGCCCCGATTGGTTCCAGCCCCAGCATTTT,CASSPDWFQPQHF
TRBV6-2/TRBV6-3,.,TRBD1,TRBJ2-2,TGTGCCAGCAGTACTCGGACAGGGTTGGTGTTTTTT,CASSTRTGLVFF
TRBV20-1,.,TRBD2,TRBJ2-7,TGCAGTGCTAGAGGGTCGGGACTAGGGGCATACGAGCAGTACTTC,CSARGSGLGAYEQYF
TRBV7-2,few,.,TRBJ2-1,TGTGCCAGCAGCTTAGACAGGACTAGAGGGGGAGGTGAGCAGTTCTTC,CASSLDRTRGGGEQFF
TRBV10-3,.,.,TRBJ2-2,TGTGCCATCAGACTTGACGGAGGGGCCGGGACCGGGGAGCTGTTTTTT,CAIRLDGGAGTGELFF
TRBV6-2/TRBV6-3,.,TRBD1,TRBJ2-3,TGTGCCAGCAAAATGCACAGGGGGCGAACAGATACGCAGTATTTT,CASKMHRGRTDTQYF
TRBV6-1,few,.,TRBJ2-7,TGTGCCAGCAGGAAGACTATCTCCTACGAGCAGTACTTC,CASRKTISYEQYF